The clone carrying this TCR beta chain came up many times. The germline CDR1 and CDR2 sequences are MGHRA and YSYEKL. V was trimmed by 1 base and J by 3 bases, leaving 16 bases between them. The CDR3 is 17 amino acids. This sample was taken from a study of prognosis after radiotherapy for stage I lung cancer. TCR beta CDR3 was amplified from genomic DNA by two-round multiplex PCR. Specific primers for each TRBV and TRBJ gene were what first-round PCR used. One entry per CDR3 protein results from TCRdb running MiXCR on the multiplex PCR reads. The data hold 15,000 to 20,000 distinct CDR3 sequences, with about 50% observed a single time.

Here the sequenced sample was PBMCs, taken before or after stereotactic body radiation therapy (not recorded which). The chain recombines TRBV4-1 with TRBJ2-1; tentative D call: TRBD2 (5 bases). The TCR was taken from a donor over 45 with non-small cell lung cancer. The CDR3 protein is CASSQGSVANGYNEQFF. CDR3 in DNA: TGCGCCAGCAGCCAAGGGTCGGTAGCGAATGGCTACAATGAGCAGTTCTTC.